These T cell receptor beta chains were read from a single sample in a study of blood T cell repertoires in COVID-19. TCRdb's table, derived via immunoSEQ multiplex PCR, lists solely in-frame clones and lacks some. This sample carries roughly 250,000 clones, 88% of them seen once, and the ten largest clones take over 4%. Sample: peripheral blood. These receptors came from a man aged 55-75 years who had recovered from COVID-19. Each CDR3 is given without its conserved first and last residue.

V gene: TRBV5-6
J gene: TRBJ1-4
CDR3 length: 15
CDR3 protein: ASSLGSLQGKREKLF

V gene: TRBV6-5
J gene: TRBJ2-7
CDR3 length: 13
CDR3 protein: ASSLAGTGSGEQY

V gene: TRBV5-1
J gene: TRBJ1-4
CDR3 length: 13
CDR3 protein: ASSLGGQRNEKLF

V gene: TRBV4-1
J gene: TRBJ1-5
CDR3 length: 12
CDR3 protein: ASSQVAVGNPQH

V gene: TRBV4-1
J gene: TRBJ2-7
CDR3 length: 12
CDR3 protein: ASSLAAVSYEQY

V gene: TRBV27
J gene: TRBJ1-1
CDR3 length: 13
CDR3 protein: ASSLSGGGAPEAF

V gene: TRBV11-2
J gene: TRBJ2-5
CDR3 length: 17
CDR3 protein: ASSLLRGGAFTWEETQY

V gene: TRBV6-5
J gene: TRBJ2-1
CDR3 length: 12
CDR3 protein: ASSRQGAYNEQF

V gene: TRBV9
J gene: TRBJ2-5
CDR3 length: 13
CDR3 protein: ASSVSGGNQETQY

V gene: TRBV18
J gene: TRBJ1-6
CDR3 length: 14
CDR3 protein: ASSTQENSYNSPLH

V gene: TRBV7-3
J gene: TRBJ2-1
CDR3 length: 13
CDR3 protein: ASSFGTSGGNEQF

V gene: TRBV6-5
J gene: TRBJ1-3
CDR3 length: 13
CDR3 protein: ASSRTRSSGNTIY

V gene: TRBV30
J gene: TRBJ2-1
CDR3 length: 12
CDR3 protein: AHEGSGAYNEQF

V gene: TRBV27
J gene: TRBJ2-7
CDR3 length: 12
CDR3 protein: ASSLYGRTYEQY

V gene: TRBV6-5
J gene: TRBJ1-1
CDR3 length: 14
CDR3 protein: ASSWTGGTMNTEAF

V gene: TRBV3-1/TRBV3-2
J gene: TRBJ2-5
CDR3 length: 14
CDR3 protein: ASSPGASGGAGTQY

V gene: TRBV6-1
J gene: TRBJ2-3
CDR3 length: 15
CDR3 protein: ASSARVAGGFTDTQY

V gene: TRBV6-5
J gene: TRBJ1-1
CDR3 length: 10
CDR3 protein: ASTGGNTEAF

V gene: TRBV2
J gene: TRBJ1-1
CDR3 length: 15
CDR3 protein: ASEGGGLGGRDTEAF

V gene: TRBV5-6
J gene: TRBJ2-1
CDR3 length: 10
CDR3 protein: ASSWGTASFF

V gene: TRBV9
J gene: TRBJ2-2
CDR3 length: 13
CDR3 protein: ASSPGGSVNGELF

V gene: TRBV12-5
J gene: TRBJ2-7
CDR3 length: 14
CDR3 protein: ASGLKTGTGPYEQY

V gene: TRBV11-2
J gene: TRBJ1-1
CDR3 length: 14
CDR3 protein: ASSLDVRVWNTEAF

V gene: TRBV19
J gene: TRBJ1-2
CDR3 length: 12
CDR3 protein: ASSIGSNSGGYT

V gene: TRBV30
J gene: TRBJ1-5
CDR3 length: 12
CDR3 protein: AWSGDRARQPQH

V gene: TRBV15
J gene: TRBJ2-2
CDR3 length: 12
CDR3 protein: ATSRDRGTGELF

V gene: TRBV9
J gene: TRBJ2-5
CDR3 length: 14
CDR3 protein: ASSLQGSPGQETQY

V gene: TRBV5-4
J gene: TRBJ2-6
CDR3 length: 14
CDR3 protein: AGGPAAGSGANVLT

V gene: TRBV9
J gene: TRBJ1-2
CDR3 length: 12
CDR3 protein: ASSGTQGGYGYT

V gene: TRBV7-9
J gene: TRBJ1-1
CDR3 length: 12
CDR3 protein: ASSLKGTDTEAF

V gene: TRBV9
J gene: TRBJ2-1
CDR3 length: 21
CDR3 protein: ASSAPLSIGGQGAASSYNEQF

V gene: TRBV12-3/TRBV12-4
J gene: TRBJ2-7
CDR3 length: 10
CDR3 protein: ASSGTYYEQY

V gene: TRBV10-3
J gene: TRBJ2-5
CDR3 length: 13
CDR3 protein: AISGSSGGLGTQY

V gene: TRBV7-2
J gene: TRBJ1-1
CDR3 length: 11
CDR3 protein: ASRSRENTEAF

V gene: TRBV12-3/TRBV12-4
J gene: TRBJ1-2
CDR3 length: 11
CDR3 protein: ASSRLEFGGYT

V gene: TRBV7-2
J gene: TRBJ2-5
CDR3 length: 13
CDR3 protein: ASSLAGGGGETQY

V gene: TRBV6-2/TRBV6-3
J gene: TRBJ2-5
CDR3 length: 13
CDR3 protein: ASSYGRLTQETQY

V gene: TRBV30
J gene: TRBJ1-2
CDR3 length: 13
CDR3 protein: AWSLQGAPNYGYT

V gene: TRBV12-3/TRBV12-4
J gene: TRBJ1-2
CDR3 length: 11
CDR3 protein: ASSLAKGAGYT

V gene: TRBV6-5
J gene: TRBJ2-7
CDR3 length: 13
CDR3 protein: ASSSPQGASYEQY

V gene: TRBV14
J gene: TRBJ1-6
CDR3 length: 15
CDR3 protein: ASSQDFRGSYNSPLH

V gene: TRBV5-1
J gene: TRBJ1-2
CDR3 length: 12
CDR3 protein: ASSLWAGGNGYT

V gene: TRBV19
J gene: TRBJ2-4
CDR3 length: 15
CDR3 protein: ASSKGGTGGGKNIQY

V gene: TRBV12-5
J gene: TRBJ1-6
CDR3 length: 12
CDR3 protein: ASGQGTGYSPLH

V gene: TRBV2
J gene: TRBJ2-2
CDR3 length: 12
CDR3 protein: ASSEGQGYGELF

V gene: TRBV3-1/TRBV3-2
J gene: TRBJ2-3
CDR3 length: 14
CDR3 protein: ASSHYTSGGTDTQY

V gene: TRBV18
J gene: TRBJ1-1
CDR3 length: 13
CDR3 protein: ASSPQLGQNTEAF

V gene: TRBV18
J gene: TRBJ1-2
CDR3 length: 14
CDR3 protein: ASSPKTGGLDYGYT

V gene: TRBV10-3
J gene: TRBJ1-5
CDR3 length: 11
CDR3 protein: AISRDSNQPQH

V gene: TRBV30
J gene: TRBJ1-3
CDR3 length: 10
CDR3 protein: AWSVLGNTIY

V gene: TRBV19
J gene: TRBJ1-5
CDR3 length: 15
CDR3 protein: ASSALQAGVSNQPQH

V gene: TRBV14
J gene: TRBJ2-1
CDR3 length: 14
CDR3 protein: ASSFRRQGAGGEQF

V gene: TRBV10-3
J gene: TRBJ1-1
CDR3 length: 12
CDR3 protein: AISESGQNTEAF

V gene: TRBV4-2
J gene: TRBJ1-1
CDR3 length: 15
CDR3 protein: ASSQVRTQGGKVLAF

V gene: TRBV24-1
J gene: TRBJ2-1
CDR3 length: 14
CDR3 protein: ATSEIGTGDYNEQF